This TCR beta chain was recorded in a study of patients and donors after allogeneic stem cell transplantation. The CDR3 has 17 amino acids. Germline V gene sequence: CDR1 SGHDT, CDR2 YYEEEE. V was cut by 1 base and J by 0 bases, with 13 bases left in between. TCRdb ran MiXCR on the RT-PCR reads and lists one entry per CDR3 protein. The sample records approximately 24,000 distinct CDR3 sequences, about 45% being singletons. The specimen was blood, either unsorted or a sorted T cell fraction (not recorded which). The clonotype comes from a human donor who was either an allogeneic HSCT recipient or a stem cell or donor lymphocyte infusion donor (not recorded which). It is not recorded whose cells these are; they may come from a transplant donor. The chain recombines TRBV5-6 with TRBJ1-4; no firm D call. The CDR3 DNA is TGTGCCAGCAGCTTGAACGGGGAGGATGCAACTAATGAAAAACTGTTTTTT. Protein product: CASSLNGEDATNEKLFF.